A selection of T cell receptor beta chains follows, all from one sample in a study of human T cells and chemical hapten exposure. TCRdb re-analysed the RACE reads in MiXCR, keeping a single row per CDR3 protein. The table has some 360,000 distinct CDR3 sequences, 5.1% seen once; the top ten hold approximately 2.4%. The source material was whole blood, sampled in connection with sensitization to the hapten diphenylcyclopropenone (DPC). The source is a woman between 50 and 59 years old with alopecia areata. Some clones in this sample may be carry-over from other donors' samples. The conserved cysteine and the conserved F or W are not part of the CDR3 here. A D gene is named only where the DNA matches it firmly.

.	TRBV3-1	TRBJ1-6	ASSQDVWSSYNSPLH
.	TRBV3-1	TRBJ1-2	ASSFRTNYGYT
TRBD2	TRBV20-1	TRBJ2-1	SAKGGRIDNEQF
.	TRBV11-2	TRBJ1-1	ASTQANTEAF
.	TRBV18	TRBJ2-3	ASSRQGGNQDTQY
.	TRBV6-6	TRBJ1-5	ASSYMGAEQPQH
.	TRBV7-9	TRBJ2-7	ASSLGEGEQY
.	TRBV7-2	TRBJ1-4	ASSLVLGTNEKLF
.	TRBV2	TRBJ1-6	ASRNREDSPLH
.	TRBV7-9	TRBJ1-2	ASSLQGYLNYGYT
.	TRBV30	TRBJ2-5	AWKYPGAETQY
TRBD2	TRBV7-9	TRBJ2-7	ASSFLAGAYEQY
.	TRBV11-2	TRBJ1-1	ASSSGFGVRGAF
.	TRBV7-2	TRBJ2-1	ASSLVQYTYNEQF
.	TRBV12-5	TRBJ1-1	ASGTPDTEAF
.	TRBV18	TRBJ1-5	ASSPDGADQPQH
TRBD1	TRBV5-5	TRBJ1-1	ASSFRQGRETEAF
.	TRBV15	TRBJ1-1	ATSRDFQELAF
TRBD1	TRBV6-5	TRBJ2-2	ASSSETGGKITGELF
.	TRBV20-1	TRBJ1-2	SARPRERPYGYT
.	TRBV6-2/TRBV6-3	TRBJ2-6	ASGDIRVGANVLT
.	TRBV5-4	TRBJ2-7	ASSLKEGLFSYEQY
.	TRBV5-5	TRBJ2-3	ASSLDTHTQY
.	TRBV13	TRBJ2-7	ASSLGRDPEQY
TRBD2	TRBV12-3/TRBV12-4	TRBJ2-3	ASSAGLAGSYTQY
.	TRBV29-1	TRBJ2-7	SVGRDISYEQY
.	TRBV3-1	TRBJ2-3	ASSPPGGVRGDTQY
.	TRBV24-1	TRBJ1-1	ATGPEAF
.	TRBV5-1	TRBJ2-3	ASSLAGSAFGTDTQY
.	TRBV9	TRBJ1-1	ASSVGQGNLRNTEAF
.	TRBV24-1	TRBJ2-6	ATSDPSSGANVLT
.	TRBV4-2	TRBJ2-7	ASSQEGDSSSYEQY